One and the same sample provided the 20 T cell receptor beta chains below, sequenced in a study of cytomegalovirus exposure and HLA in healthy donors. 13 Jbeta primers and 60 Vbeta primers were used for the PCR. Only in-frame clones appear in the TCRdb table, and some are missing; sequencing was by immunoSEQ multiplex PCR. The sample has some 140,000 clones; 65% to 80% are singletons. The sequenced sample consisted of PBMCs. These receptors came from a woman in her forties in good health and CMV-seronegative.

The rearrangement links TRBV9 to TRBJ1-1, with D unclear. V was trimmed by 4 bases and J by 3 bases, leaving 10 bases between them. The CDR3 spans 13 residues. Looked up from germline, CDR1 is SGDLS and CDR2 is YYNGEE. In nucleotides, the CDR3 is TGTGCCAGCAGCCAAGGGAGGGACACTGAAGCTTTCTTT. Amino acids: CASSQGRDTEAFF. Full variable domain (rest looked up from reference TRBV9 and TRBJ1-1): DSGVTQTPKHLITATGQRVTLRCSPRSGDLSVYWYQQSLDQGLQFLIQYYNGEERAKGNILERFSAQQFPDLHSELNLSSLELGDSALYFCASSQGRDTEAFFGQGTRLTVV.

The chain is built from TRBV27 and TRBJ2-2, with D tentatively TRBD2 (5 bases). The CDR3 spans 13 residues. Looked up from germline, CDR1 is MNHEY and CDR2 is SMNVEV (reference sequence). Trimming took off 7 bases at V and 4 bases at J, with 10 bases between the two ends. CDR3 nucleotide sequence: TGTGCCAGCACAGCTAGCAGCACCGGGGAGCTGTTTTTT. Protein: CASTASSTGELFF.

In DNA form, the CDR3 reads TGTGCCAGCAGCTTAATAACGGGATCTTCGGATGGCTACACCTTC. Its protein is CASSLITGSSDGYTF. This rearrangement joins TRBV7-9 to TRBJ1-2; no clear D gene. Germline loops: CDR1 SEHNR, CDR2 FQNEAQ (reference sequence). The V end was cut by 2 bases, the J end by 6 bases, with 16 bases between. This CDR3 is built from 15 residues.

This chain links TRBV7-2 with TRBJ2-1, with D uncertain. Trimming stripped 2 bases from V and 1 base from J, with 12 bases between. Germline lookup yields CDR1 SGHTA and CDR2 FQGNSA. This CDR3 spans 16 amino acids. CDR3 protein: CASSLRSDTSYNEQFF. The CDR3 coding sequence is TGTGCCAGCAGCTTACGATCCGATACTTCCTACAATGAGCAGTTCTTC.

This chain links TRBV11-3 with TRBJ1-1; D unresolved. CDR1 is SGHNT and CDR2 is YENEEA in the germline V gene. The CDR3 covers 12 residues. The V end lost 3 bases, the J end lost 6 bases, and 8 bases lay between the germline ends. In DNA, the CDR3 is TGTGCCAGCAGCTTGGAGGGTGCTGAAGCTTTCTTT. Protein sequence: CASSLEGAEAFF.

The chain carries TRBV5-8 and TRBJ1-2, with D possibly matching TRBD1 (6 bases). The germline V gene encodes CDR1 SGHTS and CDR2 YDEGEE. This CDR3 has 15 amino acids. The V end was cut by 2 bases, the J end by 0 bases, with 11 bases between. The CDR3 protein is CASSFRQESNYGYTF. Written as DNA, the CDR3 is TGTGCCAGCAGCTTTAGACAGGAGTCTAACTATGGCTACACCTTC.

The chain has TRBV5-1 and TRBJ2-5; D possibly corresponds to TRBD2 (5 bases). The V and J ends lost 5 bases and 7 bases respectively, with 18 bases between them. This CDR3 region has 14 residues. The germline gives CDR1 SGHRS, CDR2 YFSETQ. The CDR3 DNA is TGCGCCAGCAGGCTGCTAGGGCTAGCTGCGACCCAGTACTTC. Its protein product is CASRLLGLAATQYF.

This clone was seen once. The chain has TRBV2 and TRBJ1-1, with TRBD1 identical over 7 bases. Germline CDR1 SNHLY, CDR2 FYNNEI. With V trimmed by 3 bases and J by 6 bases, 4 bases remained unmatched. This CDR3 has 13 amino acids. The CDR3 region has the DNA TGTGCCAGCAGTGACCCCCAGGGGGCTGAAGCTTTCTTT. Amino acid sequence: CASSDPQGAEAFF.

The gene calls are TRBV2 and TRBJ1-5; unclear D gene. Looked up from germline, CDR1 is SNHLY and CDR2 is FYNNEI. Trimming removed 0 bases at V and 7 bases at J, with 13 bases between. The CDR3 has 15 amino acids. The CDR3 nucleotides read TGTGCCAGCAGTGAAGCGCTTCAACGGGTACAGCCCCAGCATTTT. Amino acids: CASSEALQRVQPQHF.

The DNA for the CDR3 is TGTGCCAGCAGCTTAGAGGCGGGAACTAACTATGGCTACACCTTC. It translates to CASSLEAGTNYGYTF. The chain is built from TRBV7-9 and TRBJ1-2; D unclear. Germline V gene data show CDR1 as SEHNR and CDR2 as FQNEAQ (reference sequence). The length of the CDR3 is 15 residues. V was cut by 1 base and J by 0 bases, with 9 bases left in between.

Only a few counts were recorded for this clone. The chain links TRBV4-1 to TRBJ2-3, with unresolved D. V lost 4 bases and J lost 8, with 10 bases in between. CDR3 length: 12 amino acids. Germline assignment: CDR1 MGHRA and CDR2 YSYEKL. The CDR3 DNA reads TGCGCCAGCAGCCTTAATGAGGTTACGCAGTATTTT. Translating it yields CASSLNEVTQYF.

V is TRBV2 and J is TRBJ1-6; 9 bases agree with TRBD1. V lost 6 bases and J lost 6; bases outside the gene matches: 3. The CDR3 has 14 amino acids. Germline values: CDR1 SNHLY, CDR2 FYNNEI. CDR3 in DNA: TGTGCCAGCAGGGACAGGGGAGGTAATTCACCCCTCCACTTT. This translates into CASRDRGGNSPLHF.

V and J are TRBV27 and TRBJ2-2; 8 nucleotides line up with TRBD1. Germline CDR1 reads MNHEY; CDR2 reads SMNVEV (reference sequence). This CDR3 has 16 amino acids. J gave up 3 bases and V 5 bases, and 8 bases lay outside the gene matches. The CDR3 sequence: CASSPRQGRYTGELFF. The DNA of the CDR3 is TGTGCCAGCAGTCCCCGACAGGGGCGATACACCGGGGAGCTGTTTTTT.

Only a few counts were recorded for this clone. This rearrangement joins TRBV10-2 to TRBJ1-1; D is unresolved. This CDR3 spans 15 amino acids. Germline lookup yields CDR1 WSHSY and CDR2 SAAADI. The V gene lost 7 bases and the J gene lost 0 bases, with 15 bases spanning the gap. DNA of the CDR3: TGCGCCAGCACCCGCGAGAGGGCTATGAACACTGAAGCTTTCTTT. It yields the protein CASTRERAMNTEAFF.

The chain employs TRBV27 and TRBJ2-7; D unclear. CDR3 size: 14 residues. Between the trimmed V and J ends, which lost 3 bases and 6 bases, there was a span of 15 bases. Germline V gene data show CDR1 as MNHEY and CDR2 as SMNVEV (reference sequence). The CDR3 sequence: CASSFEPGYGEQYF. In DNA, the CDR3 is TGTGCCAGCAGTTTTGAGCCAGGCTACGGCGAGCAGTACTTC.

This chain's CDR3 is CASIPGVTWLEGTKNIQYF. In DNA form, the CDR3 reads TGTGCCAGCATCCCGGGGGTAACCTGGTTAGAAGGGACCAAAAACATTCAGTACTTC. The chain has TRBV2 and TRBJ2-4; possibly TRBD2 for D (6 bases). This CDR3 has 19 residues. Germline CDR1 and CDR2: SNHLY and FYNNEI. V gave up 7 bases and J gave up 2 bases, with 27 bases separating them.

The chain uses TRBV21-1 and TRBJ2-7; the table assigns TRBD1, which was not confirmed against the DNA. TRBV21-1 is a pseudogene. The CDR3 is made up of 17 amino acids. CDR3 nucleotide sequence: TGTGCCAGCAGCCCACCTGTTAGGGACAGGCTGGCCTACGAGCAGTACTTC. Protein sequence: CASSPPVRDRLAYEQYF.

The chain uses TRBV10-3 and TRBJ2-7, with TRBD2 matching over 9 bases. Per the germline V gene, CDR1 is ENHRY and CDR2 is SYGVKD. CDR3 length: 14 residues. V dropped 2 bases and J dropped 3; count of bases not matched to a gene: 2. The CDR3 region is CAISEGGGDYEQYF. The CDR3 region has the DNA TGTGCCATCAGTGAGGGCGGGGGGGACTACGAGCAGTACTTC.

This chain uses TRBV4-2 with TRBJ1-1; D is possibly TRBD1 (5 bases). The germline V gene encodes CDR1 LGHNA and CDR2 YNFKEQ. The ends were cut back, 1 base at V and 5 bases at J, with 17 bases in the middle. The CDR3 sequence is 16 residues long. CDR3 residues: CASSQVQGGLRTEAFF. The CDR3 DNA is TGTGCCAGCAGCCAAGTTCAGGGTGGGCTAAGGACTGAAGCTTTCTTT.

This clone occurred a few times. CDR3 bases: TGTGCCAGCAGCTCCCGGACAGGGCGGGGCGAGCAGTACTTC. It specifies CASSSRTGRGEQYF. The chain combines TRBV5-6 with TRBJ2-7, with 8 positions matching TRBD1. The CDR3 covers 14 residues. Trimming took 3 bases from V and 6 from J; bases not matched to a gene: 8. From germline, CDR1 is SGHDT and CDR2 YYEEEE.